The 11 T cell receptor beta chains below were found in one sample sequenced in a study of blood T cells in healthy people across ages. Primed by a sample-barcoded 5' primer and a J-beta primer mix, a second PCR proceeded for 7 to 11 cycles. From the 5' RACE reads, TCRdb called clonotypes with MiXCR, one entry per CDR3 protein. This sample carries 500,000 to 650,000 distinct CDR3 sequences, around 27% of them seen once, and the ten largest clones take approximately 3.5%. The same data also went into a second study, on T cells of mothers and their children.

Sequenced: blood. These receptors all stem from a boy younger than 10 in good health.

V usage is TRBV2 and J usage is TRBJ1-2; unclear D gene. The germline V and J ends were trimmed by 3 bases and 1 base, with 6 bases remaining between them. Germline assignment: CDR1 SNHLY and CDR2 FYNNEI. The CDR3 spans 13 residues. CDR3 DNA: TGTGCCAGCAGTGAGGAGGGTAACTATGGCTACACCTTC. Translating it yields CASSEEGNYGYTF.

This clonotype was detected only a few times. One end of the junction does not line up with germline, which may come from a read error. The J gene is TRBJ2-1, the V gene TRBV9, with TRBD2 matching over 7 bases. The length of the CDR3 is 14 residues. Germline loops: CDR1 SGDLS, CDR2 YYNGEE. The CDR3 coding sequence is TGTGTCAGCAGCGTAGCTGGGGGGGTCAATGAGCAGTTCTTC. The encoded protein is CVSSVAGGVNEQFF. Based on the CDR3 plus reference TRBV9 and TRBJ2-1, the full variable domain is DSGVTQTPKHLITATGQRVTLRCSPRSGDLSVYWYQQSLDQGLQFLIQYYNGEERAKGNILERFSAQQFPDLHSELNLSSLELGDSALYFCVSSVAGGVNEQFFGPGTRLTVL.

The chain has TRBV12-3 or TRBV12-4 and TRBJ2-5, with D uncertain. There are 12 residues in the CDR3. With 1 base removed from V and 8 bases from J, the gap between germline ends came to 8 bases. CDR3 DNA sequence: TGTGCCAGCAGTTTAGGCCTCTATACCCAGTACTTC. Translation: CASSLGLYTQYF.

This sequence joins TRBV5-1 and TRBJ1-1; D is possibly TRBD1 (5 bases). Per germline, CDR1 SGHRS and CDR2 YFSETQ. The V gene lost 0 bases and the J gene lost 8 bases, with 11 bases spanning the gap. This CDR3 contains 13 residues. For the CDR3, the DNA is TGCGCCAGCAGCTTGGGACAGCAGACCGAAGCTTTCTTT. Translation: CASSLGQQTEAFF.

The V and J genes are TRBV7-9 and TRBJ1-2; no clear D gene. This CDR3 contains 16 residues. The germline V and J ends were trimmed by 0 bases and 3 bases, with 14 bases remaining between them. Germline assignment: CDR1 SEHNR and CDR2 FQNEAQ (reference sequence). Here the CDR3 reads CASSLAELLRDYGYTF. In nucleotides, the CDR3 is TGTGCCAGCAGCTTAGCAGAACTGCTAAGGGACTATGGCTACACCTTC.

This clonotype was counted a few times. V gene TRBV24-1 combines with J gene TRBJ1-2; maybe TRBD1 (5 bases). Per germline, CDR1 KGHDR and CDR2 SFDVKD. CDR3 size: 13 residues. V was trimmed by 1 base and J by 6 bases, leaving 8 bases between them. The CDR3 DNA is TGTGCCACCAGTGATTTTGCAGGGAATGGCTACACCTTC. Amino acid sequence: CATSDFAGNGYTF.

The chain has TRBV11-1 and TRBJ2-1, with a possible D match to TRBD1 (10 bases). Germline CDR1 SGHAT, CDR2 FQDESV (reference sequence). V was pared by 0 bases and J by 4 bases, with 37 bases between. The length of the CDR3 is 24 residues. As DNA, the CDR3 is TGTGCCAGCAGCTTAGCGCGATCCGGGACAGGGGTCCTATGGGCTAGCGGGAATTACAATGAGCAGTTCTTC. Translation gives CASSLARSGTGVLWASGNYNEQFF.

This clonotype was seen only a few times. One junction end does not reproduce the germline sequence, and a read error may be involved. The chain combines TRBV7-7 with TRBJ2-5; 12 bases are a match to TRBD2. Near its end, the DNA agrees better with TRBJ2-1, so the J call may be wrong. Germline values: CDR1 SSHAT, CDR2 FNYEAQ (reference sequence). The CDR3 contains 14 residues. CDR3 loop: CASSLGTSGYEQFF. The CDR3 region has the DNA TGTGCTAGCAGCTTAGGGACTAGCGGGTATGAGCAGTTCTTC.

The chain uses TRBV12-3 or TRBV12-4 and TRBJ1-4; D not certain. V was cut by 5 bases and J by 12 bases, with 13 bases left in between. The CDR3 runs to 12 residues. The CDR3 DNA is TGTGCCAGCAGTCGGCCGGGGATGGAACTGTTTTTT. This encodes CASSRPGMELFF.

The CDR3 bases are TGTGCCAGCAGCTTAAACCCCGGGACTAGCGGGGAATACAATGAGCAGTTCTTC. Translation: CASSLNPGTSGEYNEQFF. This chain uses TRBV7-3 with TRBJ2-1, with 13 positions matching TRBD2. This CDR3 has 18 amino acids. Per germline, CDR1 SGHTA and CDR2 FQGTGA. J lost 4 bases, V lost 1 base, and 7 bases had no gene match.

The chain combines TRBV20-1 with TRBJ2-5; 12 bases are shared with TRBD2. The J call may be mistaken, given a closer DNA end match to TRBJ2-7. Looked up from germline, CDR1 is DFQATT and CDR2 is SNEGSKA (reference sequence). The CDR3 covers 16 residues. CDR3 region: CSARDARTSGKYEQYF. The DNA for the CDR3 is TGCAGTGCTAGAGACGCTAGGACTAGCGGGAAATACGAGCAGTACTTC.